Listed here are 4 T cell receptor beta chains from one sample, sequenced in a study of CD8 T cells in ankylosing spondylitis. Study-wide results and limits: In ankylosing spondylitis blood, a motif of seven or eight highly homologous TCR beta variants appeared characteristic.

These receptors have no known antigen. One entry per CDR3 protein results from TCRdb running MiXCR on the 5' RACE reads. The data contain some 840,000 distinct CDR3 sequences, approximately 12% of them seen just once; the ten biggest clones take up 0.51%. The sequenced material came from blood, either unsorted or a sorted T cell fraction (not recorded which). Receptors originate from a male donor with ankylosing spondylitis.

This clonotype was seen a few times. This sequence joins TRBV6-1 and TRBJ2-7; 7 nucleotides line up with TRBD1. The CDR3 is 15 amino acids. Per germline, CDR1 MNHNS and CDR2 SASEGT. With 6 bases clipped from V and 3 bases from J, the junction kept 11 bases outside the gene matches. This CDR3 reads CASRTIDRDLYEQYF. Written as DNA, the CDR3 is TGTGCCAGCAGGACTATTGACAGGGATCTCTACGAGCAGTACTTC.

This clonotype was counted ten times or more. V gene TRBV29-1 combines with J gene TRBJ2-1; possibly TRBD1 for D (5 bases). V was cut by 1 base and J by 0 bases, with 10 bases left in between. This CDR3 spans 15 amino acids. Germline CDR1 and CDR2: SQVTM and ANQGSEA. CDR3 loop: CSVEGTPSSYNEQFF. The CDR3 bases are TGCAGCGTTGAAGGGACACCCAGCTCCTACAATGAGCAGTTCTTC.

This sequence joins TRBV6-5 and TRBJ2-3; D is ambiguous. Trimming pared 3 bases from V and 2 bases from J, leaving 9 bases between. The germline gives CDR1 MNHEY, CDR2 SVGAGI. The CDR3 sequence is 14 residues long. The CDR3 spells CASSYSVTTDTQYF. The CDR3 nucleotides read TGTGCCAGCAGTTATTCCGTAACCACAGATACGCAGTATTTT.

The rearrangement uses TRBV27 and TRBJ2-7, with a tentative D call TRBD2 (6 bases). The CDR3 loop spans 14 amino acids. The V end lost 5 bases, the J end lost 2 bases, and 13 bases lay between the germline ends. Germline V gene data show CDR1 as MNHEY and CDR2 as SMNVEV (reference sequence). The CDR3 sequence is CASSALGGAYEQYF. The CDR3 nucleotides are TGTGCCAGCAGTGCCCTAGGAGGGGCCTACGAGCAGTACTTC.